The 22 T cell receptor beta chains below come from one sample, sequenced in a study of response to subunit inactivated influenza vaccine. Via MiXCR, TCRdb re-called the RT-PCR reads, giving one row per CDR3 protein. This sample has roughly 520,000 distinct CDR3 sequences; around 25% occur once, and the top ten carry around 2%. The specimen comprised CD4+ T cells sorted from PBMCs, sampled 4 to 6 days after vaccination. The source is a man between 45 and 60 years old who received an inactivated influenza vaccine.

V and J are TRBV29-1 and TRBJ2-3, with 7 bases lining up with TRBD2. Losses at the gene ends were 3 bases for V and 2 bases for J; bases not matched to a gene: 5. Germline V gene sequence: CDR1 SQVTM, CDR2 ANQGSEA. This CDR3 has 14 amino acids. As DNA, the CDR3 is TGCAGCGTTGATCGGACTAGGGCCACAGATACGCAGTATTTT. It yields the protein CSVDRTRATDTQYF.

V gene TRBV5-1 combines with J gene TRBJ2-7; 7 bases fit TRBD1. Germline CDR1 is SGHRS and CDR2 is YFSETQ. The junction had 6 bases not matched to a gene; V was cut back by 1 base and J by 5 bases. The CDR3 runs 14 residues. Here the CDR3 DNA reads TGCGCCAGCAGCTTGAGGGGGCCCTTAGACGAGCAGTACTTC. It codes for CASSLRGPLDEQYF.

This chain links TRBV20-1 with TRBJ2-5; 11 bases are shared with TRBD1. This CDR3 comprises 15 residues. Germline values: CDR1 DFQATT, CDR2 SNEGSKA (reference sequence). V lost 1 base, J lost 2 bases, and 3 bases stayed unmatched. DNA of the CDR3: TGCAGTGCTAGAGCCGGGACAGGGGGACAAGAGACCCAGTACTTC. Translation gives CSARAGTGGQETQYF.

This clonotype was counted only a few times. The chain combines TRBV20-1 with TRBJ1-5; possibly TRBD1 for D (6 bases). With 3 bases removed from V and 2 bases from J, the gap between germline ends came to 17 bases. Germline-derived CDR1 and CDR2 are DFQATT and SNEGSKA (reference sequence). CDR3 length: 16 amino acids. This CDR3 is CSASDSWSGGNQPQHF. The CDR3 coding sequence is TGCAGTGCTAGCGATTCTTGGTCAGGGGGCAATCAGCCCCAGCATTTT.

The chain carries TRBV20-1 and TRBJ1-3; D gene ambiguous. This CDR3 contains 15 residues. Trimming shortened V by 3 bases and J by 2 bases, and 14 bases separated the two germline ends. Germline V gene data show CDR1 as DFQATT and CDR2 as SNEGSKA (reference sequence). The CDR3 here is CSASPVWAPGNTIYF. The CDR3 nucleotides are TGCAGTGCTAGCCCGGTTTGGGCCCCTGGAAACACCATATATTTT.

The chain couples TRBV2 to TRBJ2-1, with TRBD2 matching 10 bases. Germline V gene sequence: CDR1 SNHLY, CDR2 FYNNEI. This CDR3 region has 15 residues. Losses at the gene ends were 8 bases for V and 0 bases for J; bases not matched to a gene: 4. The chain's CDR3 is CASGASGSSYNEQFF. The DNA of the CDR3 is TGTGCCAGCGGGGCTAGCGGGAGCTCCTACAATGAGCAGTTCTTC.

This clonotype was seen only a few times. V is TRBV20-1 and J is TRBJ2-3; maybe TRBD1 (6 bases). The CDR3 has 15 amino acids. Germline V gene sequence: CDR1 DFQATT, CDR2 SNEGSKA (reference sequence). The CDR3 DNA sequence: TGCAGCGCTGCCGAGGACAGTGATAACACAGATACGCAGTATTTT. Translating gives CSAAEDSDNTDTQYF.

This clonotype was recorded a few times. The gene calls are TRBV11-2 and TRBJ1-2; TRBD1 agrees at 8 bases. The J segment lost 3 bases and the V segment lost 1 base, leaving 7 bases of the junction unmatched. This CDR3 region has 16 residues. Germline V gene sequence: CDR1 SGHAT, CDR2 FQNNGV. CDR3 amino acids: CASSLGQGRSHYGYTF. CDR3 coding DNA: TGTGCCAGCAGCTTAGGACAGGGGAGAAGTCACTATGGCTACACCTTC.

Turning to this clonotype: Relative to the germline gene, one junction end is altered; a read error may explain this. The rearrangement links TRBV5-1 to TRBJ2-2; D is perhaps TRBD1 (6 bases). This CDR3 contains 16 residues. Germline V gives CDR1 SGHRS, CDR2 YFSETQ. CDR3 DNA sequence: TGCGCAAGCAGCTTGGGGGACAAATTAGCCACCGGGGAGCTGTTTTTT. Its translation: CASSLGDKLATGELFF.

This clonotype appeared a single time. The chain employs TRBV5-1 and TRBJ2-3, with 7 bases that match TRBD1. This CDR3 contains 16 residues. Germline trimming cut 4 bases from V and 4 bases from J; bases unmatched to any gene: 12. Germline loops: CDR1 SGHRS, CDR2 YFSETQ. Here the CDR3 reads CASSHSGTAPADTQYF. CDR3 DNA: TGCGCCAGCAGCCACTCCGGGACAGCTCCTGCAGATACGCAGTATTTT. Supplemented by reference TRBV5-1 and TRBJ2-3, the full variable domain reads KAGVTQTPRYLIKTRGQQVTLSCSPISGHRSVSWYQQTPGQGLQFLFEYFSETQRNKGNFPGRFSGRQFSNSRSEMNVSTLELGDSALYLCASSHSGTAPADTQYFGPGTRLTVL.

The gene calls are TRBV11-2 and TRBJ2-3; 11 bases align to TRBD1. V lost 5 bases to trimming and J lost 0 bases; unmatched junction nucleotides: 7. The CDR3 runs 17 residues. Germline V gives CDR1 SGHAT, CDR2 FQNNGV. The CDR3 loop reads CASSLDRGRLSTDTQYF. The CDR3 nucleotides are TGTGCCAGCAGCCTGGACAGGGGGCGACTAAGCACAGATACGCAGTATTTT.

The chain links TRBV2 to TRBJ2-1, with TRBD2 matching 8 bases. Germline CDR1 SNHLY, CDR2 FYNNEI. With 6 bases clipped from V and 9 bases from J, the junction kept 13 bases outside the gene matches. The CDR3 is made up of 15 amino acids. The CDR3 DNA follows: TGTGCCAGCAGAGCCGGGACTAGTGGCTCAGCTGAGCAGTTCTTC. Its protein is CASRAGTSGSAEQFF.

The V and J genes are TRBV7-2 and TRBJ2-1, with 12 bases that match TRBD1. This CDR3 region has 15 residues. V shed 4 bases, J shed 6 bases, and the junction held 4 bases outside the gene matches. The germline V gene has CDR1 SGHTA and CDR2 FQGNSA. Written as DNA, the CDR3 is TGTGCCAGCAGCTCACGGGACAGGGGGCCCAATGAGCAGTTCTTC. Protein: CASSSRDRGPNEQFF.

The rearrangement links TRBV9 to TRBJ2-7; the D gene is possibly TRBD2 (6 bases). The CDR3 consists of 16 residues. V was shortened by 3 bases and J by 2 bases, with 18 bases between the two germline ends. CDR1 SGDLS and CDR2 YYNGEE come from the germline V gene. CDR3 coding DNA: TGTGCCAGCAGCGGCGGTCCCGGGACTGCGACCTACGAGCAGTACTTC. Translated: CASSGGPGTATYEQYF.

In this sample, this clonotype turned up a few times. The V gene is TRBV6-5, the J gene TRBJ2-5; D unclear. Germline CDR1 reads MNHEY; CDR2 reads SVGAGI. Trimming left V 4 bases short and J 2 bases short, with 11 bases between. The CDR3 is made up of 14 amino acids. CDR3 coding DNA: TGTGCCAGCAGTTCTTCCAGGTTACAAGAGACCCAGTACTTC. Translated, it gives CASSSSRLQETQYF.

This clonotype was seen repeatedly, ten times or more. The DNA for the CDR3 is TGTGCCAGCAGCTCGGTCTACGAGCAGTACTTC. Its protein is CASSSVYEQYF. V and J are TRBV7-2 and TRBJ2-7; D is unresolved. Germline V gene lookup returns CDR1 SGHTA and CDR2 FQGNSA. V was trimmed by 4 bases and J by 3 bases, leaving 4 bases between them. The CDR3 is made up of 11 amino acids.

This clonotype was detected a few times. The rearrangement links TRBV7-2 to TRBJ2-7; 11 bases match TRBD2. The CDR3 sequence is 18 residues long. Germline values: CDR1 SGHTA, CDR2 FQGNSA. V gave up 0 bases and J gave up 1 base; unmatched junction bases: 8. CDR3 nucleotides: TGTGCCAGCAGCTTAGCGCTAACGACTAGCGGGGTTTCCTACGAGCAGTACTTC. This gives the protein CASSLALTTSGVSYEQYF.

J is TRBJ2-1 and V is TRBV10-3; D perhaps matches TRBD2 (5 bases). V was cut by 10 bases and J by 8 bases, with 21 bases left in between. The CDR3 spans 14 residues. The germline V gene has CDR1 ENHRY and CDR2 SYGVKD. CDR3 loop: CANAGKFSDDEQFF. DNA of the CDR3: TGTGCCAACGCCGGGAAATTTAGCGACGATGAGCAGTTCTTC.

This chain connects TRBV7-6 to TRBJ2-1, with TRBD2 matching over 8 bases. V shed 0 bases, J shed 3 bases, and the junction held 10 bases outside the gene matches. This CDR3 region has 18 residues. In germline, CDR1 is SGHVS, CDR2 FNYEAQ. CDR3 loop: CASSLAAISGSGYNEQFF. Here the CDR3 DNA reads TGTGCCAGCAGCTTAGCCGCCATAAGCGGGAGCGGCTACAATGAGCAGTTCTTC. The whole variable domain, remainder taken from reference TRBV7-6 and TRBJ2-1, is GAGVSQSPRYKVTKRGQDVALRCDPISGHVSLYWYRQALGQGPEFLTYFNYEAQQDKSGLPNDRFSAERPEGSISTLTIQRTEQRDSAMYRCASSLAAISGSGYNEQFFGPGTRLTVL.

This clonotype was seen repeatedly, ten times or more. The chain has TRBV29-1 and TRBJ2-1; TRBD2 matches at 12 bases. The CDR3 covers 17 residues. Germline CDR1 and CDR2: SQVTM and ANQGSEA. J gave up 8 bases and V 1 base, and 12 bases lay outside the gene matches. The CDR3 nucleotides read TGCAGCGTTGAAGCCGGACTAGCGGGACCCTACATCGATGAGCAGTTCTTC. This encodes CSVEAGLAGPYIDEQFF.

The V gene is TRBV10-3, the J gene TRBJ1-1, with D unresolved. CDR3 length: 13 residues. CDR1 ENHRY and CDR2 SYGVKD come from the germline V gene. The CDR3 DNA reads as TGTTCCCATTCGAGGGAGAGGAACACTGAAGCTTTCTTT. Its protein is CSHSRERNTEAFF.

This chain's CDR3 is CSARDWLSGKADEQYF. The CDR3 coding sequence is TGCAGTGCTAGAGATTGGTTGTCAGGGAAAGCGGACGAGCAGTACTTC. The rearrangement links TRBV20-1 to TRBJ2-7; D could derive from TRBD1 or TRBD2 (5 bases each). V gave up 0 bases and J gave up 5 bases, with 20 bases separating them. Germline-derived CDR1 and CDR2 are DFQATT and SNEGSKA (reference sequence). The CDR3 is made up of 16 amino acids.